The 11 T cell receptor beta chains in this list originate from one sample, sequenced in a study of OX40 agonist ivuxolimab in advanced cancers. Here immunoSEQ multiplex PCR was the method, and the copy in TCRdb shows in-frame clones only, minus some. In the table there are tens of thousands of clones, roughly 87% of which are singletons. The sample was CD4+ or CD8+ T cells sorted from blood, taken in a trial of the OX40 agonist ivuxolimab. The receptors originated from an adult with an advanced solid tumor such as melanoma, head and neck, liver or kidney cancer.

The genes are TRBV18 and TRBJ2-5, with TRBD1 matching over 8 bases. This CDR3 spans 14 amino acids. The germline CDR1 and CDR2 sequences are KGHSH and LQKENI. Germline trimming cut 3 bases from V and 4 bases from J; bases unmatched to any gene: 4. CDR3 region: CASSPIDRGETQYF. Here the CDR3 DNA reads TGTGCCAGCTCACCTATAGACAGGGGAGAGACCCAGTACTTC.

This sequence joins TRBV7-9 and TRBJ2-3; D not resolved. The CDR3 is 13 amino acids. Germline V gene sequence: CDR1 SEHNR, CDR2 FQNEAQ (reference sequence). The germline V and J ends were trimmed by 1 base and 2 bases, with 4 bases remaining between them. As DNA, the CDR3 is TGTGCCAGCAGCTTAGGGACCACAGATACGCAGTATTTT. Protein product: CASSLGTTDTQYF.

V is TRBV7-2 and J is TRBJ2-1, with 10 bases fitting TRBD2. Germline CDR1 reads SGHTA; CDR2 reads FQGNSA. V lost 4 bases, J lost 6 bases, and 9 bases stayed unmatched. There are 16 residues in the CDR3. The CDR3 protein is CASSSRLAGLVNEQFF. DNA for the CDR3: TGTGCCAGCAGCTCTAGACTAGCGGGTTTAGTCAATGAGCAGTTCTTC.

The chain is built from TRBV6-1 and TRBJ2-2, with 12 bases lining up with TRBD2. The CDR3 totals 16 residues. The V segment lost 4 bases and the J segment 8 bases; nucleotides outside the gene matches: 8. CDR1 and CDR2 (germline): MNHNS, SASEGT. The CDR3 is CASSGRAGTSGGELFF. CDR3 DNA sequence: TGTGCCAGCAGTGGCCGGGCCGGGACTAGCGGGGGGGAGCTGTTTTTT.

CDR3 protein: CASRTSGTDTQYF. CDR3 coding DNA: TGTGCCAGCAGGACTAGCGGCACAGATACGCAGTATTTT. The chain recombines TRBV28 with TRBJ2-3, with 8 bases that match TRBD2. Trimming at V came to 6 bases and at J to 1 base, leaving 0 bases not matched to a gene. This CDR3 is 13 amino acids long. The germline V gene has CDR1 MDHEN and CDR2 SYDVKM.

This rearrangement joins TRBV9 to TRBJ2-7; D may be TRBD1 (5 bases). This CDR3 is 15 amino acids long. The germline gives CDR1 SGDLS, CDR2 YYNGEE. V lost 0 bases and J lost 3, with 13 bases in between. The CDR3 coding sequence is TGTGCCAGCAGCGTAGCCCCGACAGTCGACTACGAGCAGTACTTC. Translated, it gives CASSVAPTVDYEQYF.

This clone has a single count. The chain combines TRBV19 with TRBJ2-2; TRBD2 matches at 8 bases. This CDR3 is 15 amino acids long. The trim removed 5 bases at V and 3 bases at J, leaving 5 bases unmatched. Germline V lookup: CDR1 LNHDA, CDR2 SQIVND (reference sequence). CDR3 in DNA: TGTGCCAGTAGTCCGGGACTAGTAGACACCGGGGAGCTGTTTTTT. It encodes CASSPGLVDTGELFF. Drawing the rest from reference TRBV19 and TRBJ2-2, the complete variable domain is DGGITQSPKYLFRKEGQNVTLSCEQNLNHDAMYWYRQDPGQGLRLIYYSQIVNDFQKGDIAEGYSVSREKKESFPLTVTSAQKNPTAFYLCASSPGLVDTGELFFGEGSRLTVL.

The chain links TRBV19 to TRBJ2-5; maybe TRBD2 (5 bases). With 3 bases removed from V and 5 bases from J, the gap between germline ends came to 13 bases. This CDR3 region has 14 residues. CDR1 and CDR2 (germline): LNHDA, SQIVND (reference sequence). This chain's CDR3 is CASSIFLSGETQYF. The DNA for the CDR3 is TGTGCCAGTAGTATTTTCCTCTCGGGGGAGACCCAGTACTTC.

This clone was picked up one time. V gene TRBV5-1 combines with J gene TRBJ1-1; 8 positions match TRBD1. This CDR3 is 15 amino acids long. J was trimmed by 5 bases and V by 1 base; bases with no gene match: 7. In germline, CDR1 is SGHRS, CDR2 YFSETQ. The CDR3 is CASSLIQGAGTEAFF. The CDR3 nucleotides are TGCGCCAGCAGCTTGATCCAGGGGGCAGGGACTGAAGCTTTCTTT.

The chain uses TRBV6-5 and TRBJ2-3, with 8 bases aligning to TRBD2. Trimming took 0 bases from V and 5 from J; bases not matched to a gene: 4. Germline values: CDR1 MNHEY, CDR2 SVGAGI. The CDR3 contains 15 residues. In DNA, the CDR3 is TGTGCCAGCAGTTACTCTAGCGGGGTAGGAGATACGCAGTATTTT. Encoded protein: CASSYSSGVGDTQYF.

V is TRBV6-5 and J is TRBJ1-4; no definite D call. Germline V CDR1 and CDR2: MNHEY, SVGAGI. This CDR3 has 12 amino acids. V lost 7 bases to trimming and J lost 5 bases, with 8 bases between them. CDR3 loop: CASKRGNEKLFF. The CDR3 DNA reads as TGTGCCAGCAAACGAGGCAATGAAAAACTGTTTTTT.